Below are 10 T cell receptor beta chains sequenced from a single sample in a study of T cell responses to AZD1222 COVID-19 vaccine. Libraries were prepared by immunoSEQ multiplex PCR; TCRdb keeps only in-frame clonotypes and omits some of them. The data contain roughly 190,000 clones, over 90% of them singletons. The sequences come from peripheral blood, collected on day 0 of AZD1222 vaccination. The receptors were sampled from an adult in good health.

The V and J genes are TRBV5-8 and TRBJ1-2; D is ambiguous. This CDR3 comprises 11 residues. Germline CDR1 is SGHTS and CDR2 is YDEGEE. Trimming shortened V by 0 bases and J by 8 bases, and 5 bases separated the two germline ends. CDR3 protein: CASSLGGGYTF. The CDR3 bases are TGTGCCAGCAGCTTGGGCGGGGGCTACACCTTC. The whole variable domain, filled in from reference TRBV5-8 and TRBJ1-2, reads EAGVTQSPTHLIKTRGQQATLRCSPISGHTSVYWYQQALGLGLQFLLWYDEGEERNRGNFPPRFSGRQFPNYSSELNVNALELEDSALYLCASSLGGGYTFGSGTRLTVV.

The chain uses TRBV19 and TRBJ1-4; D gene unclear. The CDR3 has 11 amino acids. V was cut by 5 bases and J by 6 bases, with 4 bases left in between. Germline CDR1 LNHDA, CDR2 SQIVND (reference sequence). The CDR3 DNA reads as TGTGCCAGTAGTGATGATGAAAAACTGTTTTTT. Protein product: CASSDDEKLFF.

This chain connects TRBV29-1 to TRBJ1-1; no firm D call. V lost 7 bases and J 10 bases, leaving 13 bases between the germline ends. The germline V gene has CDR1 SQVTM and CDR2 ANQGSEA. This CDR3 comprises 10 residues. The CDR3 sequence is CSAGPLPAFF. CDR3 coding DNA: TGCAGCGCCGGACCCCTACCAGCTTTCTTT.

The chain employs TRBV7-8 and TRBJ2-7, with D maybe TRBD1 (6 bases). The V gene's germline CDR1 is SGHVS and CDR2 FQNEAQ. The V gene lost 1 base and the J gene lost 0 bases, with 22 bases spanning the gap. The CDR3 is made up of 19 amino acids. The CDR3 DNA sequence: TGTGCCAGCAGCTTAGTAGTGCTGGGGGCACCCTCCTTCTCCTACGAGCAGTACTTC. It codes for CASSLVVLGAPSFSYEQYF. Full variable domain (remainder filled in from reference TRBV7-8 and TRBJ2-7): GAGVSQSPRYKVAKRGQDVALRCDPISGHVSLFWYQQALGQGPEFLTYFQNEAQLDKSGLPSDRFFAERPEGSVSTLKIQRTQQEDSAVYLCASSLVVLGAPSFSYEQYFGPGTRLTVT.

This clone has only one observation. This chain uses TRBV18 with TRBJ1-1; D remains unclear. This CDR3 comprises 14 residues. CDR1 is KGHSH and CDR2 is LQKENI in the germline V gene. The V end was cut by 2 bases, the J end by 7 bases, with 14 bases between. This CDR3 reads CASSPTSEPLEAFF. In DNA, the CDR3 is TGTGCCAGCTCACCAACCTCCGAGCCCCTTGAAGCTTTCTTT.

This clone was seen once. V gene TRBV18 combines with J gene TRBJ1-4; D is possibly TRBD1 (6 bases). The V and J ends lost 3 bases and 11 bases respectively, with 16 bases between them. From germline, CDR1 is KGHSH and CDR2 LQKENI. The CDR3 is 14 amino acids. CDR3 bases: TGTGCCAGCTCACCGACAGGACCCCCGGGGAAACTGTTTTTT. The encoded protein is CASSPTGPPGKLFF.

The chain has TRBV5-4 and TRBJ1-1; 10 nucleotides line up with TRBD1. The CDR3 extends over 16 amino acids. The junction had 9 bases not matched to a gene; V was cut back by 2 bases and J by 5 bases. CDR1 is SGHNT and CDR2 is YYREEE in the germline V gene (reference sequence). The CDR3 spells CASSFWDRGSWTEAFF. The CDR3 DNA reads as TGTGCCAGCAGCTTCTGGGACAGGGGTTCCTGGACTGAAGCTTTCTTT. The whole variable domain, remainder taken from reference TRBV5-4 and TRBJ1-1, is ETGVTQSPTHLIKTRGQQVTLRCSSQSGHNTVSWYQQALGQGPQFIFQYYREEENGRGNFPPRFSGLQFPNYSSELNVNALELDDSALYLCASSFWDRGSWTEAFFGQGTRLTVV.

The chain has TRBV18 and TRBJ1-4, with unresolved D. Germline V gives CDR1 KGHSH, CDR2 LQKENI. CDR3 length equals 14 residues. Between the trimmed V and J ends, which lost 2 bases and 5 bases, there was a span of 9 bases. CDR3 residues: CASSPGLGNEKLFF. The CDR3 region has the DNA TGTGCCAGCTCACCAGGCCTAGGAAATGAAAAACTGTTTTTT.

V usage is TRBV18 and J usage is TRBJ1-2; D is perhaps TRBD1 (5 bases). The CDR3 spans 14 residues. Looked up from germline, CDR1 is KGHSH and CDR2 is LQKENI. The V end lost 6 bases, the J end lost 6 bases, and 17 bases lay between the germline ends. CDR3 bases: TGTGCCAGCTCCCCTGGACATGAGGCAAATGGCTACACCTTC. Amino acids: CASSPGHEANGYTF.

This clone occurred once. The chain couples TRBV20-1 to TRBJ1-2; D is perhaps TRBD1 (5 bases). The V gene's germline CDR1 is DFQATT and CDR2 SNEGSKA (reference sequence). Trimming stripped 3 bases from V and 4 bases from J, with 12 bases between. This CDR3 contains 13 residues. CDR3 loop: CSASESGLYGYTF. The DNA for the CDR3 is TGCAGTGCTAGTGAATCGGGGCTCTATGGCTACACCTTC.